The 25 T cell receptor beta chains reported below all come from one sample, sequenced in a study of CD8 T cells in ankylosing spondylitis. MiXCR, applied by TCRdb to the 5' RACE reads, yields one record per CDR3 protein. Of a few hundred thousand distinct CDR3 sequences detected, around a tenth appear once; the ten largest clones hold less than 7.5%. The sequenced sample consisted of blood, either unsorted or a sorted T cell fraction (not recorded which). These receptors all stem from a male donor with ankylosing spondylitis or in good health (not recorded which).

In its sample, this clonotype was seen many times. CDR3 nucleotide sequence: TGCGCCAGCAGCTCCACAGGGGGAGCTAACTATGGCTACACCTTC. The encoded protein is CASSSTGGANYGYTF. The chain couples TRBV5-1 to TRBJ1-2; 8 bases agree with TRBD1. This CDR3 is built from 15 residues. Germline CDR1 and CDR2: SGHRS and YFSETQ. Trimming at V came to 3 bases and at J to 0 bases, leaving 4 bases not matched to a gene.

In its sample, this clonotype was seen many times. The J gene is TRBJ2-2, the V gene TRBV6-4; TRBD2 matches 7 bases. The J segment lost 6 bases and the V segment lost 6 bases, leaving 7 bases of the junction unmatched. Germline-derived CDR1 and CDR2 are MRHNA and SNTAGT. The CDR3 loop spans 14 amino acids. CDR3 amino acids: CASRREYWAGELFF. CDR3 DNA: TGTGCCAGCAGGCGGGAGTATTGGGCCGGGGAGCTGTTTTTT.

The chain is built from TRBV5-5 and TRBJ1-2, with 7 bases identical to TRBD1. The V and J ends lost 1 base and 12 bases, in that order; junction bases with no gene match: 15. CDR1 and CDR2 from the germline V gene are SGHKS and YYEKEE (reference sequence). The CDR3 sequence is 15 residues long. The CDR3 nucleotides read TGTGCCAGCAGCTTGCAGGCTGACAGGGCAGTTGGGAACACCTTC. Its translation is CASSLQADRAVGNTF.

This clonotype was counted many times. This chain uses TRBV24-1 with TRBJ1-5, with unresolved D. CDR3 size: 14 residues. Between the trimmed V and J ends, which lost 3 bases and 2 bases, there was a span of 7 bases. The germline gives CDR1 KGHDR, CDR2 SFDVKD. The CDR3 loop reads CATSDGAGNQPQHF. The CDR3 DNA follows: TGTGCCACCAGTGATGGTGCGGGCAATCAGCCCCAGCATTTT.

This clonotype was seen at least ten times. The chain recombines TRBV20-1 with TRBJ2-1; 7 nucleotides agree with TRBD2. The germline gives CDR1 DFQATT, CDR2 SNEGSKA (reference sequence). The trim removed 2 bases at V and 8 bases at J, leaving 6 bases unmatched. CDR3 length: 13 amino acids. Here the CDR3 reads CSARRGGQDEQFF. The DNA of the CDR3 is TGCAGTGCTAGACGGGGAGGGCAGGATGAGCAGTTCTTC.

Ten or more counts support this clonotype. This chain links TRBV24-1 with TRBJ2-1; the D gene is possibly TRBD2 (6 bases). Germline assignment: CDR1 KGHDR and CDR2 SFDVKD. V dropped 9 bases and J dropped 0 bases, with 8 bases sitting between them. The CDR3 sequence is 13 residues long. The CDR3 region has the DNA TGTGCCACCGGAGCGGGCTCCTACAATGAGCAGTTCTTC. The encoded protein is CATGAGSYNEQFF.

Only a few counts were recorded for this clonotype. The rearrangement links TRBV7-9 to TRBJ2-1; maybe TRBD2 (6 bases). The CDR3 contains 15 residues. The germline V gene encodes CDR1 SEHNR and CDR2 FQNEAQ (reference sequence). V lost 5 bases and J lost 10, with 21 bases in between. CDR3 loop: CASSPFGLAGREQFF. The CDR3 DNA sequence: TGTGCCAGCAGCCCATTCGGACTTGCGGGGAGAGAGCAGTTCTTC.

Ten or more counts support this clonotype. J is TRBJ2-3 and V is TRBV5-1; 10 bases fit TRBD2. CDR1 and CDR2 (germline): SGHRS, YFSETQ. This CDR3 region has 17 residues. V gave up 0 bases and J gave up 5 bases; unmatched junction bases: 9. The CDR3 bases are TGCGCCAGCAGCTTGGGAAGGTCTAGCGGGGGAGGAGATACGCAGTATTTT. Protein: CASSLGRSSGGGDTQYF.

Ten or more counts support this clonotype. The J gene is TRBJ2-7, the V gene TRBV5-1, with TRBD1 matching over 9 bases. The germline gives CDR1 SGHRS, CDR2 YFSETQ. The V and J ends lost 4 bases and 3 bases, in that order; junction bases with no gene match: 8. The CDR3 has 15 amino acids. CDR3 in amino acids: CASSLQGASGYEQYF. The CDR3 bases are TGCGCCAGCAGCCTACAGGGGGCAAGTGGCTACGAGCAGTACTTC. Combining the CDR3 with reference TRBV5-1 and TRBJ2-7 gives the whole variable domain KAGVTQTPRYLIKTRGQQVTLSCSPISGHRSVSWYQQTPGQGLQFLFEYFSETQRNKGNFPGRFSGRQFSNSRSEMNVSTLELGDSALYLCASSLQGASGYEQYFGPGTRLTVT.

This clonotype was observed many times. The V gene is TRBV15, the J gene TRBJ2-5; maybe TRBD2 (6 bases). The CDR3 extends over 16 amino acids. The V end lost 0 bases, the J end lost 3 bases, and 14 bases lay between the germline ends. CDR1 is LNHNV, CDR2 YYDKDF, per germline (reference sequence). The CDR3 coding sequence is TGTGCCACCAGCAGAGAGGCGGGGCGCGCTAAAGAGACCCAGTACTTC. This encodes CATSREAGRAKETQYF.

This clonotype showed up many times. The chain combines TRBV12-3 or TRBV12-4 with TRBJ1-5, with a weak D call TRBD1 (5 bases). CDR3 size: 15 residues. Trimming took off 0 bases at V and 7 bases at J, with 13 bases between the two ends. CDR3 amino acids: CASSLAGRDWQPQHF. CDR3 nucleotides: TGTGCCAGCAGTTTAGCCGGAAGGGACTGGCAGCCCCAGCATTTT.

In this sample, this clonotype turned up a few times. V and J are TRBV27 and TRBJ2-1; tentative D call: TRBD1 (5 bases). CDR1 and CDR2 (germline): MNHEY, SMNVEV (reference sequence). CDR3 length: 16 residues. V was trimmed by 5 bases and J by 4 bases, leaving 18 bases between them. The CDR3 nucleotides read TGTGCCAGCAGTGACAGACCAGTCTTAGGGTACAATGAGCAGTTCTTC. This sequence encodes CASSDRPVLGYNEQFF.

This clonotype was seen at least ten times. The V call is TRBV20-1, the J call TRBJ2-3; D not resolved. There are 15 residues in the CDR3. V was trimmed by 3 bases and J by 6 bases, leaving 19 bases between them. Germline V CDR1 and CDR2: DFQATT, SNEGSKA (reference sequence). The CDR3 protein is CSASGQVERPDTQYF. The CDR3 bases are TGCAGTGCTAGCGGCCAAGTCGAGAGGCCCGATACGCAGTATTTT.

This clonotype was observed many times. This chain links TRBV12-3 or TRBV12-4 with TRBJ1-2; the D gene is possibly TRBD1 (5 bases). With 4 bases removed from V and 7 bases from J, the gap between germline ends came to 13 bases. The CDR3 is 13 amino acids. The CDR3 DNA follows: TGTGCCAGCAGTTCTCTGACAGCGAGTGGCTACACCTTC. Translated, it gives CASSSLTASGYTF.

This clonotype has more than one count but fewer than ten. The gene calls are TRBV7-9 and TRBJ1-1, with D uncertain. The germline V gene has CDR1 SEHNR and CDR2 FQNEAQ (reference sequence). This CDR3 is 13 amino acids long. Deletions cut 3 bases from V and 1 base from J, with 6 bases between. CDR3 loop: CASSFTTNTEAFF. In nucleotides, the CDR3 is TGTGCCAGCAGCTTTACAACGAACACTGAAGCTTTCTTT.

DNA for the CDR3: TGTGCCACCCAACAGAATAGCAATCAGCCCCAGCATTTT. Protein sequence: CATQQNSNQPQHF. The chain links TRBV15 to TRBJ1-5; no definite D call. The V and J ends lost 8 bases and 0 bases respectively, with 8 bases between them. Germline CDR1 and CDR2: LNHNV and YYDKDF (reference sequence). CDR3 length: 13 amino acids.

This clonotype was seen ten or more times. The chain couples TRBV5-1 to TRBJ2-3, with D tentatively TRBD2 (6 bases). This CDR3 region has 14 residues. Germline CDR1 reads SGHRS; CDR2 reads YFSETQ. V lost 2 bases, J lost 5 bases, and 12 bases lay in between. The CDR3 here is CASSFGGLGDTQYF. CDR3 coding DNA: TGCGCCAGCAGCTTCGGAGGGTTGGGAGATACGCAGTATTTT. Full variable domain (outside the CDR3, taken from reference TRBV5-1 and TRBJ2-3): KAGVTQTPRYLIKTRGQQVTLSCSPISGHRSVSWYQQTPGQGLQFLFEYFSETQRNKGNFPGRFSGRQFSNSRSEMNVSTLELGDSALYLCASSFGGLGDTQYFGPGTRLTVL.

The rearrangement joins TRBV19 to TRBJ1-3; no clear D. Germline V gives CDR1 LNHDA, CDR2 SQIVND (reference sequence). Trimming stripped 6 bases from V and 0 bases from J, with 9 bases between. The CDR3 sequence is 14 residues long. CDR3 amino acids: CASRMTVSGNTIYF. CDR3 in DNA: TGTGCCAGTAGAATGACTGTCTCTGGAAACACCATATATTTT.

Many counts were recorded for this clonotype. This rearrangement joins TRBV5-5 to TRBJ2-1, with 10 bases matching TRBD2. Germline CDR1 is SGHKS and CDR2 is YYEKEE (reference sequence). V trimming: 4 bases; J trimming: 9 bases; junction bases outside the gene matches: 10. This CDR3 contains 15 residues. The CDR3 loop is CASSQTGTSEPEQFF. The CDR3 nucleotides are TGTGCCAGCAGCCAAACCGGGACTAGCGAGCCTGAGCAGTTCTTC.

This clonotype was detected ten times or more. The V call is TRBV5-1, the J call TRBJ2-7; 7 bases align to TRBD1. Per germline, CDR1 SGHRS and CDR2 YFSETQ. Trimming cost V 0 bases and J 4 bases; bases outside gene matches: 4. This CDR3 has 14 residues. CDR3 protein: CASSLVGGEYEQYF. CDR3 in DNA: TGCGCCAGCAGCTTGGTAGGGGGCGAGTACGAGCAGTACTTC. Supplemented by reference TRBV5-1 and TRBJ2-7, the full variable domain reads KAGVTQTPRYLIKTRGQQVTLSCSPISGHRSVSWYQQTPGQGLQFLFEYFSETQRNKGNFPGRFSGRQFSNSRSEMNVSTLELGDSALYLCASSLVGGEYEQYFGPGTRLTVT.

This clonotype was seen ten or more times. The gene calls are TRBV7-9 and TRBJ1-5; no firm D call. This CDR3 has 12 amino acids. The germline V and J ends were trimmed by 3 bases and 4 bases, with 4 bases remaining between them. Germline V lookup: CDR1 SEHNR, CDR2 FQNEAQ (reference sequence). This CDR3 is CASSFFNQPQHF. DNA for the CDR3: TGTGCCAGCAGCTTTTTTAATCAGCCCCAGCATTTT.

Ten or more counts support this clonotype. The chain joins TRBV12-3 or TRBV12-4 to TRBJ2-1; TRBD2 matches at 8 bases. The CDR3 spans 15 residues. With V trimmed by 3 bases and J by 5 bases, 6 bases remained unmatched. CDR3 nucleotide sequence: TGTGCCAGCAGTTTCGGGGGGGCCAGGAACAATGAGCAGTTCTTC. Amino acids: CASSFGGARNNEQFF.

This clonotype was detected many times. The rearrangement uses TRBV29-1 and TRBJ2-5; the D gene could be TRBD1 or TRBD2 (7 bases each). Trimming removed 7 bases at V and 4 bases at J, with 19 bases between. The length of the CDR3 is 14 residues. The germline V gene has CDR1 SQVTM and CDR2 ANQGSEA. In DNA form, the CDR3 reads TGCAGCGCACAGGGGAGGGGGTCGGCAGAGACCCAGTACTTC. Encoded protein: CSAQGRGSAETQYF.

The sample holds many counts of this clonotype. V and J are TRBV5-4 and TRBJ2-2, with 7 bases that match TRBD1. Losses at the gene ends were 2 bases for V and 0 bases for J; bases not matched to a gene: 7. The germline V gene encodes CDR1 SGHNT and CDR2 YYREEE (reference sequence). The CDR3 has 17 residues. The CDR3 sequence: CASSFPGTEANTGELFF. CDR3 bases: TGTGCCAGCAGCTTTCCCGGGACAGAAGCGAACACCGGGGAGCTGTTTTTT.

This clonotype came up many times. Written as DNA, the CDR3 is TGTGCCAGCAGTTTAGTCGATAGCGGGATACCCACCGGGGAGCTGTTTTTT. As protein: CASSLVDSGIPTGELFF. The V call is TRBV12-3 or TRBV12-4, the J call TRBJ2-2; 8 bases fit TRBD2. The CDR3 totals 17 residues. V gave up 1 base and J gave up 4 bases; unmatched junction bases: 8.